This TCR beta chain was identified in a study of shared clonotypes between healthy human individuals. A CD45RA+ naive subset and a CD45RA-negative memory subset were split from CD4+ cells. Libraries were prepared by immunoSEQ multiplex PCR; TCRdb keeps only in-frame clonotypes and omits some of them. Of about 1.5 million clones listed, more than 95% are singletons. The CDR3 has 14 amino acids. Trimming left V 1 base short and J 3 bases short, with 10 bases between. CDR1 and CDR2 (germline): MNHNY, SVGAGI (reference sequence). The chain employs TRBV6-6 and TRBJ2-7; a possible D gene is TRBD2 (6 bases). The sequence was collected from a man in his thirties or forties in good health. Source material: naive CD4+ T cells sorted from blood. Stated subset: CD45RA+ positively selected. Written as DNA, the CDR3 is TGTGCCAGCAGTTACTGGCGGGAAGACTACGAGCAGTACTTC. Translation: CASSYWREDYEQYF.